Included here is one T cell receptor beta chain sequence, with context. The antigen is not known. The sample is drawn from a study of T cell responses to AZD1222 COVID-19 vaccine. Study conclusions and caveats: No day 14 peak samples; only post-peak repertoires were characterized. Variant regions that are unmutated are reportedly the target of nearly half of spike-specific TCRs. Compared with day 0, the breadth and depth of the Spike-specific TCR repertoire rose significantly after two doses of AZD1222. Donors were largely white British and mainly female; clonal diversity was possibly underestimated.

Only in-frame clones appear in the TCRdb table, and some are missing; sequencing was by immunoSEQ multiplex PCR. This sample carries 80,000 to 100,000 clones, about 86% of them seen once, and the ten largest clones take 6.3%. V was trimmed by 0 bases and J by 2 bases, leaving 15 bases between them. From germline, CDR1 is SGHKS and CDR2 YYEKEE (reference sequence). This CDR3 is built from 18 residues. This TCR was recovered from an adult in good health. The chain joins TRBV5-5 to TRBJ2-6, with D possibly TRBD1 on 6 matching bases. The sample consisted of peripheral blood, taken on day 0 of AZD1222 vaccination. CDR3 DNA: TGTGCCAGCAGCTTGGCCGCGACAGGAGTTACTGGGGCCAACGTCCTGACTTTC. This encodes CASSLAATGVTGANVLTF.